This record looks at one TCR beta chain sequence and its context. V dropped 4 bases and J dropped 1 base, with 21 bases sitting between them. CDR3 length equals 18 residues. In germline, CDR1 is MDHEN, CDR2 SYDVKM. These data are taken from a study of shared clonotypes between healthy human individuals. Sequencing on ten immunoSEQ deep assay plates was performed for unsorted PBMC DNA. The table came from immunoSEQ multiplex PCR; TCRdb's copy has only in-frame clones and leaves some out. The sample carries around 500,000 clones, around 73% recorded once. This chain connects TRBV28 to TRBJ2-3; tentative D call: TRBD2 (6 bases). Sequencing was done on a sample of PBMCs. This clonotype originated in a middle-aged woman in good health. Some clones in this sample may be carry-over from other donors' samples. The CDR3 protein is CASSSLETPSGGTDTQYF. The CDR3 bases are TGTGCCAGCAGTTCCTTGGAGACTCCCTCGGGGGGCACAGATACGCAGTATTTT.